This TCR beta chain was obtained from a study of shared clonotypes between healthy human individuals. Study overall: There were three CD4 naive, three CD4 memory, two CD8 naive and one CD8 memory plates per donor. Findings and caveats of the study: Generation probability values for non-shared clonotypes were lower than those for clonotypes shared by all four donors.

The run depth of the assay was deep. Per the authors' pipeline: Junction-only immunoSEQ sequences carried no quality scores, so filtering differed. TCRdb's table, derived via immunoSEQ multiplex PCR, lists solely in-frame clones and lacks some. V, J and clone size were drawn from that table, and D and trimming were deduced from the DNA. The table records under 2,000,000 clones, about 95% of them present only once. About this clone: Its antigen is undetermined.

CD45RO-negative, CCR7-selected cells formed the naive CD8 fraction, which excluded terminally differentiated effector memory CD45RA+ cells. The source is a man in his late teens or twenties in good health. Sequenced material: naive CD8+ T cells sorted from blood.

This CDR3 reads CASSQGDEQFF. CDR3 coding DNA: TGTGCCAGCAGCCAGGGGGATGAGCAGTTCTTC. V gene TRBV6-5 combines with J gene TRBJ2-1; TRBD1 matches at 7 bases. This CDR3 has 11 amino acids. Germline CDR1 reads MNHEY; CDR2 reads SVGAGI. V lost 6 bases to trimming and J lost 8 bases; unmatched junction nucleotides: 1.